A selection of T cell receptor beta chains follows, all from one sample in a study of blood T cells in healthy people across ages. A single record per CDR3 protein comes from TCRdb applying MiXCR to the 5' RACE reads. Of about 650,000 distinct CDR3 sequences in the sample, approximately 29% were seen once. Sequenced sample: blood. These receptors were taken from a woman over 75 in good health. CDR3s include the opening cysteine and the closing phenylalanine or tryptophan. A D gene is named only where the DNA matches it firmly. For some rows the clone size is stated as once, few or many, or as a class when expanded; others skip it.

abundance: -
d_gene: -
v_gene: TRBV5-1
j_gene: TRBJ2-4
CDR3aa: CASSLTGQNIQYF
CDR3nt: TGCGCCAGCAGCTTGACGGGACAAAACATTCAGTACTTC

abundance: many
d_gene: -
v_gene: TRBV11-2
j_gene: TRBJ2-3
CDR3aa: CASSLARGSTDTQYF
CDR3nt: TGTGCCAGCAGCTTAGCGCGTGGTAGCACAGATACGCAGTATTTT

abundance: -
d_gene: -
v_gene: TRBV7-3
j_gene: TRBJ1-1
CDR3aa: CASSPTPRMGTNTEAFF
CDR3nt: TGTGCCAGCAGCCCCACGCCTCGGATGGGGACCAACACTGAAGCTTTCTTT

abundance: many
d_gene: -
v_gene: TRBV6-5
j_gene: TRBJ2-5
CDR3aa: CASSYSSGAGETQYF
CDR3nt: TGTGCCAGCAGTTACTCTTCAGGCGCGGGAGAGACCCAGTACTTC

abundance: many
d_gene: TRBD1
v_gene: TRBV15
j_gene: TRBJ2-5
CDR3aa: CATSKDRGWETQYF
CDR3nt: TGTGCCACCAGCAAAGACAGGGGGTGGGAGACCCAGTACTTC

abundance: -
d_gene: -
v_gene: TRBV3-1
j_gene: TRBJ1-2
CDR3aa: CASSQDALSGYTF
CDR3nt: TGTGCCAGCAGCCAAGACGCTTTAAGTGGCTACACCTTC

abundance: -
d_gene: TRBD1
v_gene: TRBV5-1
j_gene: TRBJ1-1
CDR3aa: CASSLTETGGDTEAFF
CDR3nt: TGCGCCAGCAGCTTAACGGAGACAGGGGGAGACACTGAAGCTTTCTTT

abundance: -
d_gene: -
v_gene: TRBV20-1
j_gene: TRBJ2-1
CDR3aa: CSARPAGGANYNEQFF
CDR3nt: TGCAGTGCTAGACCAGCGGGCGGCGCGAATTACAATGAGCAGTTCTTC

abundance: few
d_gene: -
v_gene: TRBV7-9
j_gene: TRBJ1-5
CDR3aa: CASSFGQGFMGANQPQHF
CDR3nt: TGTGCCAGCAGCTTCGGTCAGGGGTTCATGGGGGCCAATCAGCCCCAGCATTTT

abundance: -
d_gene: -
v_gene: TRBV20-1
j_gene: TRBJ2-7
CDR3aa: CSIPRDGSYEQYF
CDR3nt: TGCAGTATACCCCGGGACGGATCCTACGAGCAGTACTTC

abundance: -
d_gene: TRBD2
v_gene: TRBV10-3
j_gene: TRBJ2-1
CDR3aa: CAISVDWGLAGIYNEQFF
CDR3nt: TGTGCCATCAGTGTAGATTGGGGACTAGCGGGAATCTACAATGAGCAGTTCTTC

abundance: many
d_gene: TRBD1
v_gene: TRBV6-5
j_gene: TRBJ1-2
CDR3aa: CASSYSRTGYGYTF
CDR3nt: TGTGCCAGCAGTTACTCCAGGACAGGGTATGGCTACACCTTC

abundance: -
d_gene: -
v_gene: TRBV28
j_gene: TRBJ2-3
CDR3aa: CASSLIQDTQYF
CDR3nt: TGTGCCAGCAGTTTAATCCAAGATACGCAGTATTTT

abundance: few
d_gene: -
v_gene: TRBV27
j_gene: TRBJ2-5
CDR3aa: CATRAGGWETQYF
CDR3nt: TGTGCCACCAGGGCTGGGGGGTGGGAGACCCAGTACTTC

abundance: many
d_gene: -
v_gene: TRBV7-9
j_gene: TRBJ2-7
CDR3aa: CASSRTDSSYEQYF
CDR3nt: TGTGCCAGCAGTAGGACGGATAGCTCCTACGAGCAGTACTTC

abundance: many
d_gene: -
v_gene: TRBV6-5
j_gene: TRBJ1-2
CDR3aa: CASSYSTGLAYGYTF
CDR3nt: TGTGCCAGCAGTTACTCGACAGGTCTAGCTTATGGCTACACCTTC

abundance: many
d_gene: -
v_gene: TRBV6-2/TRBV6-3
j_gene: TRBJ1-2
CDR3aa: CASRSGTNYGYTF
CDR3nt: TGTGCCAGCAGGAGCGGGACCAACTATGGCTACACCTTC

abundance: -
d_gene: TRBD1
v_gene: TRBV14
j_gene: TRBJ2-7
CDR3aa: CASSPNRGAYEQYF
CDR3nt: TGTGCCAGCAGCCCCAACAGGGGTGCCTACGAGCAGTACTTC

abundance: many
d_gene: -
v_gene: TRBV20-1
j_gene: TRBJ1-2
CDR3aa: CSASSRDGYYGYTF
CDR3nt: TGCAGTGCTAGCTCCCGGGACGGATACTATGGCTACACCTTC